The T cell receptor (beta chain) described here comes from a study of shared clonotypes between healthy human individuals. Study-level findings and limits: Sequencing depth was expected to influence donor clonotype sharing. The authors sampled blood alone, and tissue repertoires likely differ. Several donors had around 5.2% of their naive CD4 clonotypes in common.

Sequencing was at deep level. Sequenced by immunoSEQ multiplex PCR; TCRdb stores in-frame clones only, minus some. The table includes about 750,000 clones, about 91% detected once. Concerning this clone: Its specificity is not known.

The naive CD8 fraction comprised CD45RO-negative cells positively selected for CCR7 and excluded terminally differentiated effector memory CD45RA+ cells. This TCR derives from a man aged 25 to 40 in good health. Sequenced input: naive CD8+ T cells sorted from blood.

In nucleotides, the CDR3 is TGTGCCAGCAGCCGGGGACCTTACTACGAGCAGTACTTC. Translating gives CASSRGPYYEQYF. The chain is built from TRBV7-8 and TRBJ2-7; D assignment may be TRBD1 or TRBD2 (5 bases each). This CDR3 comprises 13 residues. V was shortened by 5 bases and J by 3 bases, with 11 bases between the two germline ends. CDR1 and CDR2 from the germline V gene are SGHVS and FQNEAQ.